This T cell receptor beta chain was observed in a study of blood T cells in healthy people across ages. Study-wide findings and caveats: Not knowing donor CMV status may have confounded expanded clonotype changes. Measured against age, TCR beta diversity per million T cells decreased in a roughly linear manner.

RNA extraction gave at least 5.5 micrograms of total RNA per sample. The table lists this clonotype with a few counts. Its matching antigen is unknown. Through a sample-barcoded 5' primer and a J-beta primer mix, a second PCR was run for about 6 to 11 cycles. Samples each returned at least 2.5 million CDR3-containing paired-end reads. TCRdb passed the 5' RACE reads through MiXCR, listing each CDR3 protein once. This sample has about 1.6 million distinct CDR3 sequences; roughly a third occur once, and the top ten carry about 11%. V lost 3 bases to trimming and J lost 14 bases, with 7 bases between them. This CDR3 comprises 10 residues. Germline V lookup: CDR1 WNHNN, CDR2 SYGVQD (reference sequence).

This receptor was taken from a woman younger than 45 in good health. The specimen was blood. This sequence joins TRBV10-1 and TRBJ1-4; D not resolved. CDR3 DNA: TGCGCCAGCAGTGACAGGAAGCTGTTTTTT. Its protein product is CASSDRKLFF.